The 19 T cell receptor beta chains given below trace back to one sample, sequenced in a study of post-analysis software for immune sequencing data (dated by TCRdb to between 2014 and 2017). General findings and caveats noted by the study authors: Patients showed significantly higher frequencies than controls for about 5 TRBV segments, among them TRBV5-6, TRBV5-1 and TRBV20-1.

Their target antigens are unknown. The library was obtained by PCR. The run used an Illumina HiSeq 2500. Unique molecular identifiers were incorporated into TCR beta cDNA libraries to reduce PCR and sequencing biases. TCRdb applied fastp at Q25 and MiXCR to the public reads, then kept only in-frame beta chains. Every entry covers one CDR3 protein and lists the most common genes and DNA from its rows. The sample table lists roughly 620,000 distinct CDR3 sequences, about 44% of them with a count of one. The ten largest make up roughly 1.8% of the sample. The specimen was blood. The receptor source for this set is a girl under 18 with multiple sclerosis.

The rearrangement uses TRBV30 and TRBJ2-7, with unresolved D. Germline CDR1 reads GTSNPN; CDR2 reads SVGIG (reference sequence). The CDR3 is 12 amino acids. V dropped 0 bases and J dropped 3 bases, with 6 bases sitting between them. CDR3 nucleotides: TGTGCCTGGAGTGTTTCCAGCTACGAGCAGTACTTC. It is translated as CAWSVSSYEQYF.

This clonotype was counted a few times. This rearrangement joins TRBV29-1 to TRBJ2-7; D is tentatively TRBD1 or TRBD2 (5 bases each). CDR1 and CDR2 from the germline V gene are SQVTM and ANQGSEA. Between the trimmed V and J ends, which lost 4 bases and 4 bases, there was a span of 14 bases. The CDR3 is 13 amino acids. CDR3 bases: TGCAGCGTTGGGGGACGGGTTTCTTACGAGCAGTACTTC. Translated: CSVGGRVSYEQYF.

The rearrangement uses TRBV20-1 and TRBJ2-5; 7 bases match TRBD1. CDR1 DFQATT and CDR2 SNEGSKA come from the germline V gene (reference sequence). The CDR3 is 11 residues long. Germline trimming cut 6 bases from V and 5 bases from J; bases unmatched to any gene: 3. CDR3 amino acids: CSAGGVETQYF. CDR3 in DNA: TGCAGTGCAGGGGGCGTGGAGACCCAGTACTTC.

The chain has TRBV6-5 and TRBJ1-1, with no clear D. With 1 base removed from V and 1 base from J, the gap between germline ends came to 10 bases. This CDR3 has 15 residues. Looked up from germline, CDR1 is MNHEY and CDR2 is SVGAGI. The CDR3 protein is CASSYLFVTNTEAFF. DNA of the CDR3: TGTGCCAGCAGTTACTTGTTCGTGACGAACACTGAAGCTTTCTTT.

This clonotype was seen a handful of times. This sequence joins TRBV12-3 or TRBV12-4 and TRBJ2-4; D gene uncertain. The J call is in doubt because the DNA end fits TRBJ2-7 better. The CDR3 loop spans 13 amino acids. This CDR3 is CASSLTSRDEQYF. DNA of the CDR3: TGTGCCAGCAGTTTAACCAGTAGAGACGAGCAGTACTTC.

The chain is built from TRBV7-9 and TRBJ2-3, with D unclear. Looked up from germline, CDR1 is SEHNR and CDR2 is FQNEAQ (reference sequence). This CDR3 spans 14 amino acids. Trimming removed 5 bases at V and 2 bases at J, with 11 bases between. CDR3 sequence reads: CASSGLQATDTQYF. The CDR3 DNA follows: TGTGCCAGCAGCGGTCTCCAGGCCACAGATACGCAGTATTTT.

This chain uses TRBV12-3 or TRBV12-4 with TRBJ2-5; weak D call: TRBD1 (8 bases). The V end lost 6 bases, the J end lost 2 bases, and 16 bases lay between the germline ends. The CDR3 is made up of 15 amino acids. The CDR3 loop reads CASSRQGREQETQYF. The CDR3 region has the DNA TGTGCCAGCAGCCGACAGGGGAGGGAGCAAGAGACCCAGTACTTC.

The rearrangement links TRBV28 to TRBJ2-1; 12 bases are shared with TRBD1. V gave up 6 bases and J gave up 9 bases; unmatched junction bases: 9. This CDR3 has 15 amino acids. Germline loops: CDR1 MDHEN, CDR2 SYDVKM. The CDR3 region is CASSRRDRGLSEQFF. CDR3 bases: TGTGCCAGCAGCCGCCGGGACAGGGGGCTGAGTGAGCAGTTCTTC.

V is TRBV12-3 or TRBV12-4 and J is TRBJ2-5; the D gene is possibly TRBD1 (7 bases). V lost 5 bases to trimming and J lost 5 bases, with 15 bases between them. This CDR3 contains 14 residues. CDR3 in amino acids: CASSQGGGRETQYF. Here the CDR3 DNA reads TGTGCCAGCAGTCAGGGGGGCGGTAGGGAGACCCAGTACTTC.

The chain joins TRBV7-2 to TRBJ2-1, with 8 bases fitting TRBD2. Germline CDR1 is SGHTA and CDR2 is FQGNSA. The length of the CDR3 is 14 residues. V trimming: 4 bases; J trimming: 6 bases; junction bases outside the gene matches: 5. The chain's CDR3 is CASSSSGSVNEQFF. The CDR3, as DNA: TGTGCCAGCAGCTCTAGCGGGTCTGTCAATGAGCAGTTCTTC.

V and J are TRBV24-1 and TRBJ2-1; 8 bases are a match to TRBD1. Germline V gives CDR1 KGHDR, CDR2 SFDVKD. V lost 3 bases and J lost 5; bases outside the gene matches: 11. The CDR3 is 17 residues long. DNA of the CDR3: TGTGCCACCAGTGATCCTCCAGGACAGGGTTCTAACAATGAGCAGTTCTTC. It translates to CATSDPPGQGSNNEQFF.

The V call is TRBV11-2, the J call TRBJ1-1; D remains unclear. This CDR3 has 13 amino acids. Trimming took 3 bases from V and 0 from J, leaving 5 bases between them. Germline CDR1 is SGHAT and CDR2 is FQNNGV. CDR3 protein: CASSFWMNTEAFF. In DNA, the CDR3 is TGTGCCAGCAGCTTTTGGATGAACACTGAAGCTTTCTTT.

The CDR3 DNA follows: TGTGCCAGCAGCCAAGGGGTTCCAGGGAACACTGAAGCTTTCTTT. This translates into CASSQGVPGNTEAFF. The chain links TRBV3-1 to TRBJ1-1; D uncertain. There are 15 residues in the CDR3. CDR1 and CDR2 from the germline V gene are LGHDT and YNNKEL (reference sequence). Trimming took off 1 base at V and 1 base at J, with 10 bases between the two ends.

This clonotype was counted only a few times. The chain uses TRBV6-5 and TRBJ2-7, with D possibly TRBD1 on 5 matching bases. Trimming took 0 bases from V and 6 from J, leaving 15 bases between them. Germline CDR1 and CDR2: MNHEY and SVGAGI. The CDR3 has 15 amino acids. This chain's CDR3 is CASSYSNARVGEQYF. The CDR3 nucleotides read TGTGCCAGCAGTTACTCGAATGCCAGGGTCGGCGAGCAGTACTTC.

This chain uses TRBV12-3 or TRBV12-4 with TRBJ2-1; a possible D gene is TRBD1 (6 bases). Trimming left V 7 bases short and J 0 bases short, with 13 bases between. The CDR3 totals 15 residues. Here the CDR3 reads CASKKDRSSYNEQFF. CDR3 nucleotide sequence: TGTGCCAGCAAAAAAGACAGGAGCTCCTACAATGAGCAGTTCTTC.

CDR3 nucleotide sequence: TGCAGCGTTGAAGGCGGGGCAGGGGGGAGAGATACGCAGTATTTT. It is translated as CSVEGGAGGRDTQYF. This chain links TRBV29-1 with TRBJ2-3; a possible D gene is TRBD1 (7 bases). Germline V lookup: CDR1 SQVTM, CDR2 ANQGSEA. V was pared by 1 base and J by 5 bases, with 16 bases between. The CDR3 is 15 amino acids.

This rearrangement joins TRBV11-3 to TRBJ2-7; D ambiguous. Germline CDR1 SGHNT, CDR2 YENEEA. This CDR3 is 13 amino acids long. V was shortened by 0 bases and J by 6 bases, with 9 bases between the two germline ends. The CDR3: CASSLDSRGEQYF. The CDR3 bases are TGTGCCAGCAGCTTAGATTCGAGAGGCGAGCAGTACTTC.

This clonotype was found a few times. The CDR3 region has the DNA TGCGCCAGCAGCTTGGGCGAACCCCTCCTCGGCGAGCAGTACTTC. It codes for CASSLGEPLLGEQYF. The genes are TRBV5-1 and TRBJ2-7, with D uncertain. V was trimmed by 0 bases and J by 6 bases, leaving 16 bases between them. Germline assignment: CDR1 SGHRS and CDR2 YFSETQ. This CDR3 spans 15 amino acids.

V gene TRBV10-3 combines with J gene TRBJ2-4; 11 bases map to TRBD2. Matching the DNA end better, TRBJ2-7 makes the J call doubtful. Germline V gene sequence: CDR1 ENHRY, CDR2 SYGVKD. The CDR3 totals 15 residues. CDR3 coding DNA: TGTGCCATCAGTCTACTAGCGGGAGCGGGTAACGAGCAGTACTTC. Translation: CAISLLAGAGNEQYF.